This record covers a single TCR beta chain. Antigen unknown. The entry originates in a study of shared clonotypes between healthy human individuals. General study results and limits: Sharing across four donors was seen in around 5% of naive CD4 clonotypes.

It was CD45RO-negative cells, positively selected for CCR7, that made up naive CD8 cells, with terminally differentiated effector memory CD45RA+ cells excluded. V lost 2 bases and J 9 bases, leaving 20 bases between the germline ends. The CDR3 sequence is 16 residues long. Germline CDR1 is SEHNR and CDR2 is FQNEAQ (reference sequence). The run depth of the assay was deep. This table comes from immunoSEQ multiplex PCR, and its TCRdb copy is limited to in-frame clones, with some not included. The profile covers more than 2 million clones, with about 94% appearing a single time and around 1.7% taken by the ten largest.

Sequencing was carried out using naive CD8+ T cells from PBMCs. The source of this sequence is a man aged 18 to 35 in good health. Some clones in this sample may be carry-over from other donors' samples. The chain employs TRBV7-9 and TRBJ2-1; D is ambiguous. The DNA for the CDR3 is TGTGCCAGCAGCTTAAACTTTCCGGGCCCTCGGATTGAGCAGTTCTTC. This gives the protein CASSLNFPGPRIEQFF.